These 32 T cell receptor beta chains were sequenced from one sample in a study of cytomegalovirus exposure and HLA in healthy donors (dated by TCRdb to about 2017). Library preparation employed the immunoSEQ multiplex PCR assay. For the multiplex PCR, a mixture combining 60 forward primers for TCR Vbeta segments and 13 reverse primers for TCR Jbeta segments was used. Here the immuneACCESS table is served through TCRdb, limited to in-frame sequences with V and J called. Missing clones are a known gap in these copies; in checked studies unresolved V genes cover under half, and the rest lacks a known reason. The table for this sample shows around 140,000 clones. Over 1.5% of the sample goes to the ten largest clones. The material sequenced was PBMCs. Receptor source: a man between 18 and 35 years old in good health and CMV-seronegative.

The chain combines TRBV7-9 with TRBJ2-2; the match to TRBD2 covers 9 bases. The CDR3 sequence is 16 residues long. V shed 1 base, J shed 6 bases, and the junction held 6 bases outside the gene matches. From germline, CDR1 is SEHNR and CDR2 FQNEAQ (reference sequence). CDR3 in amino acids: CASSLDGGGAAGELFF. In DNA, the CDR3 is TGTGCCAGCAGCTTAGACGGCGGGGGGGCCGCCGGGGAGCTGTTTTTT. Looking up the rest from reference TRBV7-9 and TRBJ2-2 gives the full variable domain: DTGVSQNPRHKITKRGQNVTFRCDPISEHNRLYWYRQTLGQGPEFLTYFQNEAQLEKSRLLSDRFSAERPKGSFSTLEIQRTEQGDSAMYLCASSLDGGGAAGELFFGEGSRLTVL.

The CDR3 DNA is TGTGCCAGCAGTTCAGGACAGGGCATCTACGAGCAGTACTTC. Protein: CASSSGQGIYEQYF. The J gene is TRBJ2-7, the V gene TRBV28, with 8 positions matching TRBD1. CDR1 is MDHEN and CDR2 is SYDVKM in the germline V gene. V shed 4 bases, J shed 3 bases, and the junction held 5 bases outside the gene matches. The CDR3 spans 14 residues. Looking up the rest from reference TRBV28 and TRBJ2-7 gives the full variable domain: DVKVTQSSRYLVKRTGEKVFLECVQDMDHENMFWYRQDPGLGLRLIYFSYDVKMKEKGDIPEGYSVSREKKERFSLILESASTNQTSMYLCASSSGQGIYEQYFGPGTRLTVT.

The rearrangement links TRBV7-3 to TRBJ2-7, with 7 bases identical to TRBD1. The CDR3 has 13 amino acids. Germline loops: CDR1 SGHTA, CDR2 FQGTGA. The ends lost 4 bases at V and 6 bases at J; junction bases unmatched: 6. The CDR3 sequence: CASSWTTGSEQYF. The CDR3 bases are TGTGCCAGCAGCTGGACGACAGGGAGCGAGCAGTACTTC.

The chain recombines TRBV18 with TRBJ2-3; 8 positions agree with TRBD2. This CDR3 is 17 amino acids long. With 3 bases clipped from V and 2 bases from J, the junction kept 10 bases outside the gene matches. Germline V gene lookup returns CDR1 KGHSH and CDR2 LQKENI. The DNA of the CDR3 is TGTGCCAGCTCACCTCGTCGTCTAGCGGGCTACACAGATACGCAGTATTTT. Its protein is CASSPRRLAGYTDTQYF. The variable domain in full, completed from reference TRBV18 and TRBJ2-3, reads NAGVMQNPRHLVRRRGQEARLRCSPMKGHSHVYWYRQLPEEGLKFMVYLQKENIIDESGMPKERFSAEFPKEGPSILRIQQVVRGDSAAYFCASSPRRLAGYTDTQYFGPGTRLTVL.

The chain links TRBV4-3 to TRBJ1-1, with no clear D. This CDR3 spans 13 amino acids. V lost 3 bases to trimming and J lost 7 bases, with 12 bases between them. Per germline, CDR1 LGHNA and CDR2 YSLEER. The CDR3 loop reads CASSHPNSDEAFF. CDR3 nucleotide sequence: TGCGCCAGCAGCCATCCGAACAGTGATGAAGCTTTCTTT.

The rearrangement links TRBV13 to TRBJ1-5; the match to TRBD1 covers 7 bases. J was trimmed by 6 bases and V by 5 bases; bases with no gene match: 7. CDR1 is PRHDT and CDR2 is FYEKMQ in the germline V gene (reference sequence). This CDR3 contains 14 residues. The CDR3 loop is CASSHPRTGQPQHF. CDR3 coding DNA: TGTGCCAGCAGCCACCCCCGGACAGGTCAGCCCCAGCATTTT.

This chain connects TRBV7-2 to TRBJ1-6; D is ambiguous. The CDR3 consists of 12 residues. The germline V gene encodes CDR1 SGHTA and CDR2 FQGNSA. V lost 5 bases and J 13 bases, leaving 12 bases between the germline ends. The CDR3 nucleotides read TGTGCCAGCAGCGTTACAGTATGGCCCCTCCACTTT. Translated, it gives CASSVTVWPLHF.

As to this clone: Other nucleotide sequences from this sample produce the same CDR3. CDR3 bases: TGTGCCAGCAGTTTCAGCTCCTACAATGAGCAGTTCTTC. It translates to CASSFSSYNEQFF. The genes are TRBV27 and TRBJ2-1; D gene unclear. Looked up from germline, CDR1 is MNHEY and CDR2 is SMNVEV (reference sequence). Trimming pared 3 bases from V and 0 bases from J, leaving 3 bases between. CDR3 length: 13 amino acids.

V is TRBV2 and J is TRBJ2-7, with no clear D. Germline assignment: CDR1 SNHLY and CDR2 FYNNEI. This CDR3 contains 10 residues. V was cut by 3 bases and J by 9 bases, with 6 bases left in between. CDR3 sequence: CASSETSQYF. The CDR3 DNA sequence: TGTGCCAGCAGTGAGACATCGCAGTACTTC.

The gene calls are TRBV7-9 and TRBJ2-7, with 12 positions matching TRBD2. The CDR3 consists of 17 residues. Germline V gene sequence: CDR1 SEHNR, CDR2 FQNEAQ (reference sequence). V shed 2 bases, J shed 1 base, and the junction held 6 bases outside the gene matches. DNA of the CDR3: TGTGCCAGCAGCTTACTACTAGCGGGGGGCCTTTCCTACGAGCAGTACTTC. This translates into CASSLLLAGGLSYEQYF.

The CDR3 DNA reads TGTGCCAGCAGCCGCGGACAGGGAGACGGAGGCGAGCAGTACTTC. It codes for CASSRGQGDGGEQYF. The chain carries TRBV11-3 and TRBJ2-7, with 8 bases lining up with TRBD1. Per germline, CDR1 SGHNT and CDR2 YENEEA. This CDR3 comprises 15 residues. V trimming: 5 bases; J trimming: 6 bases; junction bases outside the gene matches: 12.

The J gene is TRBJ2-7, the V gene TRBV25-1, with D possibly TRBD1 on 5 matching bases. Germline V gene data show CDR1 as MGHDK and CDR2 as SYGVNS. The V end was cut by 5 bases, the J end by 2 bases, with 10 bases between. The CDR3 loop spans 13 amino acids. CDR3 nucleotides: TGTGCCAGCAGTCCGACAGTGGCCTACGAGCAGTACTTC. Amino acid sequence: CASSPTVAYEQYF.

The CDR3 nucleotides read TGTGCCAGCAGACCCGACAGGGTGACCGGGGAGCTGTTTTTT. As protein: CASRPDRVTGELFF. This chain uses TRBV6-5 with TRBJ2-2; the match to TRBD1 covers 7 bases. The J segment lost 5 bases and the V segment lost 6 bases, leaving 6 bases of the junction unmatched. The CDR3 runs 14 residues. CDR1 MNHEY and CDR2 SVGAGI come from the germline V gene.

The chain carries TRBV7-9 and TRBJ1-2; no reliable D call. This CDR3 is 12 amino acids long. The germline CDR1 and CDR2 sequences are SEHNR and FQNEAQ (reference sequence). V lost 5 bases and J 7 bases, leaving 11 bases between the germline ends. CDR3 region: CASSLLSGGYTF. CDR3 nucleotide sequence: TGTGCCAGCAGCCTGCTCAGTGGTGGCTACACCTTC.

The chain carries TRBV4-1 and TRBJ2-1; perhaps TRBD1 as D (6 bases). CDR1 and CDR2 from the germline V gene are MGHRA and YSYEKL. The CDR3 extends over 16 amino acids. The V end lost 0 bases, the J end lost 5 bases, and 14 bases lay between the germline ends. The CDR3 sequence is CASSQEGALSNNEQFF. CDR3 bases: TGCGCCAGCAGCCAAGAGGGGGCTCTCTCGAACAATGAGCAGTTCTTC.

In DNA, the CDR3 is TGTGCCAGTAAACGGACAGGGGCGAGTAATCAGCCCCAGCATTTT. Protein sequence: CASKRTGASNQPQHF. The chain carries TRBV19 and TRBJ1-5, with 9 bases aligning to TRBD1. The CDR3 runs to 15 residues. J gave up 4 bases and V 7 bases, and 8 bases lay outside the gene matches. Germline loops: CDR1 LNHDA, CDR2 SQIVND (reference sequence).

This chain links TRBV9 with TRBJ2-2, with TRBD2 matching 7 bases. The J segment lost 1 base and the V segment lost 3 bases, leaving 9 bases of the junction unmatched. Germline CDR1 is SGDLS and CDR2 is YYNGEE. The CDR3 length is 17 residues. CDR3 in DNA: TGTGCCAGCAGCGAGGCGGGGCTAGCGGTGAACACCGGGGAGCTGTTTTTT. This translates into CASSEAGLAVNTGELFF.

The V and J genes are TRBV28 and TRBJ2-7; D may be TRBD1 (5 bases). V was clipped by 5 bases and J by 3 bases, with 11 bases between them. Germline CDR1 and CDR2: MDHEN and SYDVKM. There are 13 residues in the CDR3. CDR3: CASSRTPNYEQYF. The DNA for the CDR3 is TGTGCCAGCAGTCGGACACCAAACTACGAGCAGTACTTC.

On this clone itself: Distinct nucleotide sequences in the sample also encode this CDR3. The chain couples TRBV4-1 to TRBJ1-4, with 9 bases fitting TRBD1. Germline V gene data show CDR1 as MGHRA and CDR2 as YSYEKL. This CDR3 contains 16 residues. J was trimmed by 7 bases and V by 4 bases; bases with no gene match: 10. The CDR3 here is CASSLRNGQGFEKLFF. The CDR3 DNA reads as TGCGCCAGCAGCCTTAGGAACGGACAGGGGTTTGAAAAACTGTTTTTT.

The CDR3 here is CASRVAGEVNEQFF. The CDR3 coding sequence is TGTGCCAGCAGAGTAGCGGGAGAGGTCAATGAGCAGTTCTTC. The rearrangement uses TRBV27 and TRBJ2-1; TRBD2 agrees at 9 bases. Germline CDR1 MNHEY, CDR2 SMNVEV (reference sequence). The CDR3 is made up of 14 amino acids. With V trimmed by 6 bases and J by 6 bases, 6 bases remained unmatched.

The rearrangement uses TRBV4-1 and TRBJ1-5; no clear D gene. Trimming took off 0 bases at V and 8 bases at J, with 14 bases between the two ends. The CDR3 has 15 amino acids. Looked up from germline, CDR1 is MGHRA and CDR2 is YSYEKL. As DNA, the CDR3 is TGCGCCAGCAGCCAAGATCACCAGTCAGGCAAGCCCCAGCATTTT. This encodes CASSQDHQSGKPQHF.

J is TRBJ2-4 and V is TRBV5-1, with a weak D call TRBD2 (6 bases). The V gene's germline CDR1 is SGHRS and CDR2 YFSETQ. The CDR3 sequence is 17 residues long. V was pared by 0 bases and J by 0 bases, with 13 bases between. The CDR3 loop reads CASSLEVDGGAKNIQYF. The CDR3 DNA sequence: TGCGCCAGCAGCTTGGAAGTTGACGGGGGAGCCAAAAACATTCAGTACTTC.

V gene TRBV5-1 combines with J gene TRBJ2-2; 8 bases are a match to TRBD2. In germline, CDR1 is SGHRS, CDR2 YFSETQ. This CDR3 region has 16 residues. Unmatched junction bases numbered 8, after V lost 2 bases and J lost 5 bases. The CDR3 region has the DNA TGCGCCAGCAGCTTTGGCGGCCCTAGCGGGACCGGGGAGCTGTTTTTT. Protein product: CASSFGGPSGTGELFF.

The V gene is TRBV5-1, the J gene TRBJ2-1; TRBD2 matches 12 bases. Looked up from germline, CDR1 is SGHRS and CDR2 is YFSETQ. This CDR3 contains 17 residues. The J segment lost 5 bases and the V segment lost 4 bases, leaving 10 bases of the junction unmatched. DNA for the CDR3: TGCGCCAGCAGCCCTACTAGCGGGAGGCTCACTAACAATGAGCAGTTCTTC. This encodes CASSPTSGRLTNNEQFF.

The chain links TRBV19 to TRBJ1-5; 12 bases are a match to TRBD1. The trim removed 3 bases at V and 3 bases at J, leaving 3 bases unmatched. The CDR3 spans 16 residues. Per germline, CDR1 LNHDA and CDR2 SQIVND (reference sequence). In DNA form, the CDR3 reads TGTGCCAGTAGTATGGGACAGGGGGCGAACAATCAGCCCCAGCATTTT. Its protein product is CASSMGQGANNQPQHF. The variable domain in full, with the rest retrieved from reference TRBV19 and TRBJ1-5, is DGGITQSPKYLFRKEGQNVTLSCEQNLNHDAMYWYRQDPGQGLRLIYYSQIVNDFQKGDIAEGYSVSREKKESFPLTVTSAQKNPTAFYLCASSMGQGANNQPQHFGDGTRLSIL.

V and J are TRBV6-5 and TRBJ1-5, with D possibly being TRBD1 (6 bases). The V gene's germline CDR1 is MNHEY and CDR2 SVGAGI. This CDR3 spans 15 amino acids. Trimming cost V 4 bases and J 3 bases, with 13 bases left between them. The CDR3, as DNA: TGTGCCAGCAGTTCCCGGACAGACTACAATCAGCCCCAGCATTTT. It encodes CASSSRTDYNQPQHF.

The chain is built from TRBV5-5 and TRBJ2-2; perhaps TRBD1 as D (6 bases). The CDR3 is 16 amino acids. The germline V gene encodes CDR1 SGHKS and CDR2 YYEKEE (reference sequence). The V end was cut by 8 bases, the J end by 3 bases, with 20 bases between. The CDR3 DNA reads TGTGCCAGTAGGGAAACCGGGACACGATACACCGGGGAGCTGTTTTTT. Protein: CASRETGTRYTGELFF.

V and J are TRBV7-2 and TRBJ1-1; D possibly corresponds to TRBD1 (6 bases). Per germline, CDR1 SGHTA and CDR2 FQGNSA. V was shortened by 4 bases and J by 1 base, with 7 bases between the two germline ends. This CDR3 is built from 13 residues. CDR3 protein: CASSSDRNTEAFF. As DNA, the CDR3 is TGTGCCAGCAGCTCGGACAGGAACACTGAAGCTTTCTTT.

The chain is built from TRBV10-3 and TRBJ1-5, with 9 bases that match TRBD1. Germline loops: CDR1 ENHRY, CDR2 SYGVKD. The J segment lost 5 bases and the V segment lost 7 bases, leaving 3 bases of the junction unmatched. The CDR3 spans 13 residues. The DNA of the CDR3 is TGTGCCATCAACCGGGACAGGGATCAGCCCCAGCATTTT. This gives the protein CAINRDRDQPQHF.

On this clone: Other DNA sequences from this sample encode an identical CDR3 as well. The CDR3 loop reads CASSPGQGLMGQPQHF. The CDR3 bases are TGTGCCAGCAGTCCGGGACAGGGGTTAATGGGCCAGCCCCAGCATTTT. The V gene is TRBV2, the J gene TRBJ1-5; 10 bases line up with TRBD1. The J segment lost 7 bases and the V segment lost 5 bases, leaving 11 bases of the junction unmatched. The CDR3 runs to 16 residues. Germline CDR1 reads SNHLY; CDR2 reads FYNNEI.

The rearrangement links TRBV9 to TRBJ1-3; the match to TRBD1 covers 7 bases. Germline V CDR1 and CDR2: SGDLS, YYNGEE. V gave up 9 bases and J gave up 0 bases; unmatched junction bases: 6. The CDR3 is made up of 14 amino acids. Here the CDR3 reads CATGRTGSGNTIYF. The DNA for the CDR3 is TGTGCCACCGGCAGGACAGGCTCTGGAAACACCATATATTTT.

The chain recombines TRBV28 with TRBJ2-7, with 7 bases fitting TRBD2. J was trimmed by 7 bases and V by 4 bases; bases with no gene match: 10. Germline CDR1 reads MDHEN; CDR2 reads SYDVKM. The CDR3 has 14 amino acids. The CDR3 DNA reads TGTGCCAGCAGTTCCATGGGGGGGGTACAAGAGCAGTACTTC. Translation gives CASSSMGGVQEQYF.